The clone carrying this TCR beta chain was picked up a small number of times. Antigen specificity is unknown. This sample is drawn from a study of cytomegalovirus exposure and HLA in healthy donors. Overall study context: Samples from HLA-typed donors yielded some 85 million unique TCRs in an early data release.

Per germline, CDR1 ENHRY and CDR2 SYGVKD. V dropped 11 bases and J dropped 2 bases, with 7 bases sitting between them. The CDR3 consists of 10 residues. In the PCR, 60 Vbeta and 13 Jbeta primers were used. The assay was immunoSEQ multiplex PCR, and TCRdb's table has in-frame clones only and misses some. The table has over 75,000 clones, roughly four fifths seen once. The study's findings and limits: Within the data, a cluster of highly shared sequence variants was likely a sequencing artifact. HLA-A and HLA-B allele assignments for most subjects were reportedly predicted accurately using TCR beta sequences. Later analysis associated a missense DCLRE1C variant with TCR beta V- and J-gene trimming.

The TCR comes from a man aged 25 to 45 in good health and CMV-seropositive. The specimen sequenced was PBMCs. V is TRBV10-3 and J is TRBJ2-7; D might be TRBD2 (6 bases). The CDR3 reads CAAGTYEQYF. The DNA of the CDR3 is TGTGCCGCGGGGACCTACGAGCAGTACTTC.